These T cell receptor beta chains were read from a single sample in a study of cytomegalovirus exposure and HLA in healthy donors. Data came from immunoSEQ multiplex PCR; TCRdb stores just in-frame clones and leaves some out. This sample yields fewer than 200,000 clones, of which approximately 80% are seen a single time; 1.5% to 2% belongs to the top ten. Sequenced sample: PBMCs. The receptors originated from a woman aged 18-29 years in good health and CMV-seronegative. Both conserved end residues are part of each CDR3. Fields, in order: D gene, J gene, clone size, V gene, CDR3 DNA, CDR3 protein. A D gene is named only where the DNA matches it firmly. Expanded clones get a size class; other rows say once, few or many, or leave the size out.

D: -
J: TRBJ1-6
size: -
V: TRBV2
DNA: TGTGCCAGCAGCCCGACAGGTTCACGGTCACCCCTCCACTTT
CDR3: CASSPTGSRSPLHF

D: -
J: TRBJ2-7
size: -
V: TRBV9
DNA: TGTGCCAGCAGCGTAAGTCGTACAGCTTCAAGAGACGAGCAGTACTTC
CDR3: CASSVSRTASRDEQYF

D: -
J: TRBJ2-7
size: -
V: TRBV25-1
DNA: TGTGCCAGCAGCGCCCCAGGCGTTGGGTACGAGCAGTACTTC
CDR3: CASSAPGVGYEQYF

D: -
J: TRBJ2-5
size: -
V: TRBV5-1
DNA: TGCGCCAGCAGCAGGCAGGGGGGCCAAGAGACCCAGTACTTC
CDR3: CASSRQGGQETQYF

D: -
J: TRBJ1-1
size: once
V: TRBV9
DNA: TGTGCCAGCAGCGTGGCGGGGGGAGGGCGCACTGAAGCTTTCTTT
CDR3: CASSVAGGGRTEAFF

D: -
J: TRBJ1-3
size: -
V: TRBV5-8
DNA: TGTGCCAGCAGCTTGAAGGGAGAACGTGGAAACACCATATATTTT
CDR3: CASSLKGERGNTIYF

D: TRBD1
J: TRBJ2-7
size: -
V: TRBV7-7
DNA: TGTGCCAGCAGCTCATACAGGGGCGGCGAGCAGTACTTC
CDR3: CASSSYRGGEQYF

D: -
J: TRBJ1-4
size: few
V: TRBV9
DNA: TGTGCCAGCAGCGTAGCACAGCTTAATGAAAAACTGTTTTTT
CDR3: CASSVAQLNEKLFF

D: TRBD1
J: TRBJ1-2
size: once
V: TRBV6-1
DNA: TGTGCCAGCAGTGAAAGAGACAGGGTTTACGGCTACACCTTC
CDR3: CASSERDRVYGYTF

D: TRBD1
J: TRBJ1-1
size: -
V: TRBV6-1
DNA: TGTGCCAGCATTAATCGACAGGGATGGTATACTGAAGCTTTCTTT
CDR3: CASINRQGWYTEAFF

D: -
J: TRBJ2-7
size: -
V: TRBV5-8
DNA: TGTGCCAGCAGCTTGCCCTCCAAGTTCTTCGTCGAGCAGTACTTC
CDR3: CASSLPSKFFVEQYF

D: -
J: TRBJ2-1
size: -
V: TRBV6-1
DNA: TGTGCCAGCAGTGGGCAGGGTGGTTCCTACAATGAGCAGTTCTTC
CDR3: CASSGQGGSYNEQFF

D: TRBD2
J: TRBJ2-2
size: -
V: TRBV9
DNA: TGTGCCAGCAGCCCCCACGGCCGATCTAGCGGGAGGGCCGGGGAGCTGTTTTTT
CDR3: CASSPHGRSSGRAGELFF

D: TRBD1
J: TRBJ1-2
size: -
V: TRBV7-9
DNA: TGTGCCAGCAGCTTAGGGACAGGGGGCGCGAAGGTTGGCTACACCTTC
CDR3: CASSLGTGGAKVGYTF